The 27 T cell receptor beta chains in this list originate from one sample, sequenced in a study of CD8+CD57+ T cells in acquired aplastic anemia. TCR beta VDJ combinations and CDR3 sequences were profiled from genomic DNA. TCRdb analysed the reads with MiXCR anew, one entry per CDR3 protein. The sample yields hundreds of thousands of distinct CDR3 sequences, about 70% seen once. The sequenced sample consisted of sorted CD4+, CD8+, or CD8+CD57+ T cells (not recorded which) from PBMCs. Receptor source: a human donor in good health, serving as a control.

This clonotype was observed many times. The chain has TRBV6-1 and TRBJ1-5; unclear D gene. The CDR3 spans 13 residues. Germline V CDR1 and CDR2: MNHNS, SASEGT. V was clipped by 3 bases and J by 3 bases, with 6 bases between them. The CDR3 DNA sequence: TGTGCCAGCAGTGAGCAGGCCAATCAGCCCCAGCATTTT. It yields the protein CASSEQANQPQHF.

The V gene is TRBV12-3 or TRBV12-4, the J gene TRBJ1-6; D is unclear. This CDR3 is 14 amino acids long. With 7 bases removed from V and 15 bases from J, the gap between germline ends came to 22 bases. The CDR3 DNA follows: TGTGCCAGCAACGTGGAGAGTGGTACATCCCTCCTCCACTTT. The encoded protein is CASNVESGTSLLHF.

The sample holds many counts of this clonotype. The J gene is TRBJ1-3, the V gene TRBV6-6; D ambiguous. The V end lost 0 bases, the J end lost 0 bases, and 9 bases lay between the germline ends. The CDR3 covers 16 residues. Germline CDR1 reads MNHNY; CDR2 reads SVGAGI (reference sequence). The chain's CDR3 is CASSYSVQSSGNTIYF. For the CDR3, the DNA is TGTGCCAGCAGTTACTCTGTACAGAGCTCTGGAAACACCATATATTTT.

The gene calls are TRBV5-4 and TRBJ1-4; tentatively, D is TRBD1 (5 bases). V was pared by 0 bases and J by 7 bases, with 19 bases between. The CDR3 totals 17 residues. CDR1 SGHNT and CDR2 YYREEE come from the germline V gene (reference sequence). CDR3 loop: CASSLEQRPLGGEKLFF. CDR3 sequence (DNA): TGTGCCAGCAGCTTGGAACAGAGACCTCTGGGGGGTGAAAAACTGTTTTTT.

The rearrangement links TRBV7-2 to TRBJ2-5, with TRBD1 identical over 11 bases. Per the germline V gene, CDR1 is SGHTA and CDR2 is FQGNSA. The CDR3 runs 14 residues. Trimming cost V 5 bases and J 14 bases; bases outside gene matches: 13. The CDR3 nucleotides are TGTGCCAGCAGCACTAGGACAGGGGGCGACTACGACTACTTC. Residues: CASSTRTGGDYDYF. Complete variable domain (other parts from reference TRBV7-2 and TRBJ2-5): GAGVSQSPSNKVTEKGKDVELRCDPISGHTALYWYRQSLGQGLEFLIYFQGNSAPDKSGLPSDRFSAERTGGSVSTLTIQRTQQEDSAVYLCASSTRTGGDYDYFGPGTRLLVL.

The V call is TRBV20-1, the J call TRBJ1-6; D perhaps matches TRBD1 (6 bases). Trimming shortened V by 3 bases and J by 6 bases, and 15 bases separated the two germline ends. Germline V CDR1 and CDR2: DFQATT, SNEGSKA (reference sequence). The CDR3 loop spans 15 amino acids. The CDR3 bases are TGCAGTGCTAGCGTTGGACGGGGGCTTAATTCACCCCTCCACTTT. It translates to CSASVGRGLNSPLHF.

This clonotype was seen only a few times. The V gene is TRBV10-3, the J gene TRBJ2-2; perhaps TRBD2 as D (6 bases). Germline CDR1 is ENHRY and CDR2 is SYGVKD. The CDR3 length is 14 residues. The V end was cut by 4 bases, the J end by 6 bases, with 12 bases between. The CDR3 nucleotides read TGTGCCATCAGTGCAGGGACTTGGGCCGGGGAGCTGTTTTTT. Translation gives CAISAGTWAGELFF.

V and J are TRBV4-3 and TRBJ1-1, with D unclear. V gave up 5 bases and J gave up 1 base, with 8 bases separating them. The CDR3 has 13 amino acids. Germline V CDR1 and CDR2: LGHNA, YSLEER. The CDR3 here is CASSSTWNTEAFF. CDR3 sequence (DNA): TGCGCCAGCAGCAGTACCTGGAACACTGAAGCTTTCTTT.

The rearrangement links TRBV10-2 to TRBJ1-2; weak D call: TRBD1 (6 bases). The CDR3 is made up of 11 amino acids. The V end was cut by 6 bases, the J end by 7 bases, with 9 bases between. Germline-derived CDR1 and CDR2 are WSHSY and SAAADI. The CDR3 protein is CASRGGVGYTF. CDR3 sequence (DNA): TGCGCCAGCAGAGGGGGGGTTGGCTACACCTTC.

At least ten counts were recorded for this clonotype. This chain links TRBV3-1 with TRBJ1-4; no clear D gene. The CDR3 extends over 14 amino acids. Trimming took 0 bases from V and 7 from J, leaving 9 bases between them. Germline values: CDR1 LGHDT, CDR2 YNNKEL (reference sequence). CDR3 in amino acids: CASSQDYRGEKLFF. CDR3 in DNA: TGTGCCAGCAGCCAAGATTACCGGGGTGAAAAACTGTTTTTT.

The genes are TRBV20-1 and TRBJ2-7, with a tentative D call TRBD1 (5 bases). CDR1 and CDR2 from the germline V gene are DFQATT and SNEGSKA (reference sequence). The CDR3 runs 14 residues. With 4 bases removed from V and 3 bases from J, the gap between germline ends came to 16 bases. This CDR3 reads CSATARGRDYEQYF. The CDR3, as DNA: TGCAGTGCTACGGCAAGGGGCAGGGACTACGAGCAGTACTTC.

To note about this clonotype: One end of the junction is discordant with germline, which a read error may explain. The V call is TRBV7-9, the J call TRBJ1-5, with 8 bases that match TRBD1. The CDR3 runs 15 residues. Germline CDR1 SEHNR, CDR2 FQNEAQ (reference sequence). As DNA, the CDR3 is TGTGCCACCAGCAAAGAACAGGGGGGGAATCAGCCCAAGCATTTT. Amino acid sequence: CATSKEQGGNQPKHF. The full variable domain, in which reference TRBV7-9 and TRBJ1-5 provide the parts outside the CDR3, is DTGVSQNPRHKITKRGQNVTFRCDPISEHNRLYWYRQTLGQGPEFLTYFQNEAQLEKSRLLSDRFSAERPKGSFSTLEIQRTEQGDSAMYLCATSKEQGGNQPKHFGDGTRLSIL.

This chain uses TRBV7-8 with TRBJ2-7; D is possibly TRBD1 or TRBD2 (5 bases each). CDR1 is SGHVS, CDR2 FQNEAQ, per germline. CDR3 length: 13 amino acids. Trimming took off 8 bases at V and 2 bases at J, with 13 bases between the two ends. Written as DNA, the CDR3 is TGTGCCAGCTTATGGGACGTCCCCTACGAGCAGTACTTC. Protein: CASLWDVPYEQYF.

The chain employs TRBV10-3 and TRBJ2-7; no clear D gene. This CDR3 has 14 amino acids. Trimming removed 6 bases from V and 6 bases from J, with 18 bases in between. Germline lookup yields CDR1 ENHRY and CDR2 SYGVKD. The chain's CDR3 is CAIRQPDIRSEQYF. The CDR3 coding sequence is TGTGCCATCAGACAGCCAGATATCCGCTCCGAGCAGTACTTC.

The chain has TRBV20-1 and TRBJ1-1; D unresolved. Germline V CDR1 and CDR2: DFQATT, SNEGSKA (reference sequence). V was shortened by 3 bases and J by 7 bases, with 18 bases between the two germline ends. The length of the CDR3 is 14 residues. CDR3: CSASGLQTIIEAFF. The CDR3 bases are TGCAGTGCTAGCGGGCTCCAGACGATTATTGAAGCTTTCTTT.

The V call is TRBV12-5, the J call TRBJ2-7, with TRBD1 matching over 7 bases. Trimming removed 3 bases from V and 2 bases from J; junction bases left unmatched: 1. The CDR3 runs 13 residues. Germline CDR1 is LGHNT and CDR2 is FRNRAP. The CDR3 protein is CASGLGTAYEQYF. For the CDR3, the DNA is TGTGCTAGTGGTTTAGGGACAGCCTACGAGCAGTACTTC.

CDR3 bases: TGCAGTGTTGAAGAGGGGGACAGCGATGGCTACACCTTC. It is translated as CSVEEGDSDGYTF. The chain links TRBV20-1 to TRBJ1-2; 7 bases are a match to TRBD1. V lost 7 bases and J lost 6; bases outside the gene matches: 11. Looked up from germline, CDR1 is DFQATT and CDR2 is SNEGSKA (reference sequence). The CDR3 is 13 residues long.

The rearrangement links TRBV11-2 to TRBJ2-1, with TRBD2 identical over 13 bases. Germline V gives CDR1 SGHAT, CDR2 FQNNGV. This CDR3 is 18 amino acids long. The junction had 6 bases not matched to a gene; V was cut back by 4 bases and J by 0 bases. CDR3 nucleotide sequence: TGTGCCAGCAGCTATGGACTAGCGGGGGAGAGCTCCTACAATGAGCAGTTCTTC. It translates to CASSYGLAGESSYNEQFF.

This clonotype was recorded many times. The genes are TRBV27 and TRBJ2-4; D not resolved. From germline, CDR1 is MNHEY and CDR2 SMNVEV (reference sequence). This CDR3 spans 12 amino acids. The ends were cut back, 4 bases at V and 10 bases at J, with 11 bases in the middle. CDR3 in amino acids: CASSSSKGIQYF. The DNA of the CDR3 is TGTGCCAGCAGTTCGTCTAAAGGGATTCAGTACTTC.

The chain has TRBV11-2 and TRBJ2-3; 7 nucleotides match TRBD1. The germline gives CDR1 SGHAT, CDR2 FQNNGV. This CDR3 region has 19 residues. After removal of 5 bases from V and 0 bases from J, the junction contained 17 bases not matched to a gene. CDR3 coding DNA: TGTGCCAGCAGCCTGTCCCCGGCAGGGGGACCGACTAGCACAGATACGCAGTATTTT. It specifies CASSLSPAGGPTSTDTQYF.

The table lists this clonotype with many counts. The chain combines TRBV7-3 with TRBJ2-1, with 9 bases lining up with TRBD1. The CDR3 runs to 16 residues. J lost 4 bases, V lost 5 bases, and 9 bases had no gene match. Germline CDR1 and CDR2: SGHTA and FQGTGA. Here the CDR3 reads CASSPHGTGFYNEQFF. CDR3 nucleotides: TGTGCCAGCAGCCCTCATGGGACAGGGTTTTACAATGAGCAGTTCTTC.

The gene calls are TRBV6-6 and TRBJ1-1; no firm D call. The V end was cut by 5 bases, the J end by 1 base, with 8 bases between. The CDR3 contains 13 residues. Germline V gene sequence: CDR1 MNHNY, CDR2 SVGAGI (reference sequence). The CDR3 region has the DNA TGTGCCAGCAGTCCAGGAGAGAACACTGAAGCTTTCTTT. It yields the protein CASSPGENTEAFF.

This clonotype was recorded many times. The chain joins TRBV7-6 to TRBJ2-5; the D gene is possibly TRBD2 (6 bases). CDR3 size: 14 residues. Trimming took off 6 bases at V and 7 bases at J, with 18 bases between the two ends. Germline V lookup: CDR1 SGHVS, CDR2 FNYEAQ. The DNA of the CDR3 is TGTGCCAGCAGTGAGGGGACTGGGCCAGGGACCCAGTACTTC. Protein sequence: CASSEGTGPGTQYF.

CDR3: CASSLEGVAGGSTDTQYF. The DNA for the CDR3 is TGTGCCAGCAGCTTAGAAGGTGTAGCGGGGGGGTCCACAGATACGCAGTATTTT. This chain connects TRBV13 to TRBJ2-3; TRBD2 aligns across 11 bases. From germline, CDR1 is PRHDT and CDR2 FYEKMQ (reference sequence). The CDR3 has 18 amino acids. V was pared by 1 base and J by 2 bases, with 8 bases of the junction left unmatched.

Concerning this clonotype itself: An end of the junction does not agree with germline; a read error may underlie this. The V and J genes are TRBV7-2 and TRBJ1-5, with D unclear. The germline gives CDR1 SGHTA, CDR2 FQGNSA. The length of the CDR3 is 13 residues. In DNA, the CDR3 is TGTGCCAACAGCTTAAGTGGCAATCAGCCCCAGCATTTT. Translation gives CANSLSGNQPQHF.

This clonotype was found a few times. V gene TRBV2 combines with J gene TRBJ2-7, with TRBD2 matching 8 bases. CDR1 and CDR2 (germline): SNHLY, FYNNEI. The CDR3 sequence is 15 residues long. V dropped 4 bases and J dropped 6; count of bases not matched to a gene: 11. Here the CDR3 reads CASSATAGTRGEQYF. In DNA, the CDR3 is TGTGCCAGCAGTGCCACTGCCGGGACTAGGGGCGAGCAGTACTTC.

Many counts were recorded for this clonotype. V and J are TRBV10-3 and TRBJ2-7, with D perhaps being TRBD1 or TRBD2 (5 bases each). Germline loops: CDR1 ENHRY, CDR2 SYGVKD. This CDR3 has 14 residues. With 10 bases removed from V and 1 base from J, the gap between germline ends came to 17 bases. CDR3 amino acids: CATITGPVSYEQYF. The CDR3 DNA reads as TGTGCCACGATCACGGGGCCCGTATCCTACGAGCAGTACTTC.